Listed below are T cell receptor beta chains from one sample, sequenced in a study of beta chain features in type 1 diabetes. Profiling relied on immunoSEQ multiplex PCR, and the TCRdb table lists in-frame clones only, not all of them. The sample yields hundreds of thousands of clones, roughly an eighth seen once. The sequencing input was naive CD4+ T cells from blood. All receptors derive from a man younger than 40 with type 1 diabetes. CDR3s include the opening cysteine and the closing phenylalanine or tryptophan. A D gene is named only where the DNA matches it firmly. A row's size may be missing; if present it is once, few, many or a size class.

D: TRBD1
V: TRBV5-1
size: few
J: TRBJ2-3
DNA: TGCGCCACCGTGACAGGGGCTAGCACAGATACGCAGTATTTT
CDR3: CATVTGASTDTQYF

D: TRBD2
V: TRBV6-6
size: NA
J: TRBJ2-7
DNA: TGTGCCAGCAGTTACTACGGGACTAGAGGCTACGAGCAGTACTTC
CDR3: CASSYYGTRGYEQYF

D: TRBD2
V: TRBV18
size: NA
J: TRBJ2-7
DNA: TGTGCCAGCTCACCACCGGGACTAGCGGGAGTCGAGCAGTACTTC
CDR3: CASSPPGLAGVEQYF

D: NA
V: TRBV7-3
size: few
J: TRBJ2-7
DNA: TGTGCCAGGAGTTTAGCGGAATCCTCCTACGAGCAGTACTTC
CDR3: CARSLAESSYEQYF

D: TRBD2
V: TRBV5-4
size: NA
J: TRBJ2-2
DNA: TGTGCCAGCAGCTTGGCGGGCGGGGGTATAAGTGTCGGGGAGCTGTTTTTT
CDR3: CASSLAGGGISVGELFF

D: TRBD1
V: TRBV5-1
size: few
J: TRBJ2-7
DNA: TGCGCCAGCAGCTTGGCTACAGGGGTGGAGTACGAGCAGTACTTC
CDR3: CASSLATGVEYEQYF

D: TRBD1
V: TRBV29-1
size: few
J: TRBJ2-3
DNA: TGCAGCGTAGCTCCGGGACAGGGGCCCGGAGATACGCAGTATTTT
CDR3: CSVAPGQGPGDTQYF

D: NA
V: TRBV5-4
size: NA
J: TRBJ1-2
DNA: TGTGCCAGCAGCCATGACAGGCCCGATGGCTACACCTTC
CDR3: CASSHDRPDGYTF

D: NA
V: TRBV7-2
size: few
J: TRBJ2-1
DNA: TGTGCCAGCAGCTTTCCAGGGTTCAATGAGCAGTTCTTC
CDR3: CASSFPGFNEQFF

D: TRBD1
V: TRBV2
size: few
J: TRBJ2-7
DNA: TGTGCCAGCAGTGTGGGACAGGGGGGTTACGAGCAGTACTTC
CDR3: CASSVGQGGYEQYF

D: NA
V: TRBV5-1
size: NA
J: TRBJ2-6
DNA: TGCGCCAGCAGCTTCGGGTCGGTATCCGGGGCCAACGTCCTGACTTTC
CDR3: CASSFGSVSGANVLTF

D: TRBD1
V: TRBV6-1
size: few
J: TRBJ2-7
DNA: TGTGCCAGCAGTGGGGACAGGGGATTTTCGTACGAGCAGTACTTC
CDR3: CASSGDRGFSYEQYF

D: NA
V: TRBV19
size: NA
J: TRBJ1-2
DNA: TGTGCCAGTAGTACGGGGGACGCGATCAACTATGGCTACACCTTC
CDR3: CASSTGDAINYGYTF

D: NA
V: TRBV2
size: NA
J: TRBJ2-5
DNA: TGTGCCAGCAGTGTGGACACGAGAGAGACCCAGTACTTC
CDR3: CASSVDTRETQYF

D: NA
V: TRBV7-2
size: few
J: TRBJ2-7
DNA: TGTGCCAGCAGCTTAGAGAGGGTTTCCTACGAGCAGTACTTC
CDR3: CASSLERVSYEQYF

D: NA
V: TRBV7-6
size: few
J: TRBJ1-1
DNA: TGTGCCAGCAGCCAACACATGAACACTGAAGCTTTCTTT
CDR3: CASSQHMNTEAFF

D: TRBD2
V: TRBV9
size: NA
J: TRBJ2-1
DNA: TGTGCCAGCAGCGTAGGTGGACTAGCGGGAGGCAATGAGCAGTTCTTC
CDR3: CASSVGGLAGGNEQFF

D: TRBD1
V: TRBV5-4
size: NA
J: TRBJ1-3
DNA: TGTGCCAGCAGCACCGACAGGGGCGCTGGAAACACCATATATTTT
CDR3: CASSTDRGAGNTIYF

D: TRBD1
V: TRBV14
size: few
J: TRBJ2-7
DNA: TGTGCCAGCAGCCAAGGACAGGGGGCTTCCTACGAGCAGTACTTC
CDR3: CASSQGQGASYEQYF

D: NA
V: TRBV15
size: NA
J: TRBJ2-2
DNA: TGTGCCACCAGCAGAGATTTCACTCCCGGGGAGCTGTTTTTT
CDR3: CATSRDFTPGELFF

D: TRBD1
V: TRBV6-6
size: few
J: TRBJ1-1
DNA: TGTGCCAGCAGTACCGGACAGGGGGCCGCCACTGAAGCTTTCTTT
CDR3: CASSTGQGAATEAFF

D: TRBD2
V: TRBV11-2
size: NA
J: TRBJ2-5
DNA: TGTGCCAGCAGCTTATGGTCAGCGGGAGGGCTGGGCGTGGAGACCCAGTACTTC
CDR3: CASSLWSAGGLGVETQYF

D: NA
V: TRBV7-9
size: NA
J: TRBJ2-7
DNA: TGTGCCAGCAGCCCCCATGGGGTACTAGTCTACGAGCAGTACTTC
CDR3: CASSPHGVLVYEQYF

D: TRBD2
V: TRBV29-1
size: NA
J: TRBJ2-1
DNA: TGCAGCGCCGCGGGACTAGCGGGATCGCAATCCTACAATGAGCAGTTCTTC
CDR3: CSAAGLAGSQSYNEQFF

D: NA
V: TRBV7-2
size: NA
J: TRBJ2-3
DNA: TGTGCCAGCAGCTCCTCGGGGGGCGATACGCAGTATTTT
CDR3: CASSSSGGDTQYF

D: NA
V: TRBV21-1
size: few
J: TRBJ1-2
DNA: TGTGCCAGCCTAAACAGTAACTATGGCTACACCTTC
CDR3: CASLNSNYGYTF

D: TRBD1
V: TRBV28
size: NA
J: TRBJ1-3
DNA: TGTGCCAGCAGTTTGGACAGGGCTGGAAACACCATATATTTT
CDR3: CASSLDRAGNTIYF

D: NA
V: TRBV7-9
size: few
J: TRBJ1-4
DNA: TGTGCCAGCAGATCCTCAGGGGTCGGACGTGAAAAACTGTTTTTT
CDR3: CASRSSGVGREKLFF

D: NA
V: TRBV7-3
size: few
J: TRBJ2-2
DNA: TGTGCCAGCAGCCTCGGGTCCACCGGGGAGCTGTTTTTT
CDR3: CASSLGSTGELFF

D: TRBD2
V: TRBV7-8
size: NA
J: TRBJ2-1
DNA: TGTGCCAGCAGCACAGGACTAGCGGGAGATTACAATGAGCAGTTCTTC
CDR3: CASSTGLAGDYNEQFF

D: TRBD1
V: TRBV29-1
size: few
J: TRBJ2-5
DNA: TGCAGCGTAGACAGGGCCGAGACCCAGTACTTC
CDR3: CSVDRAETQYF

D: NA
V: TRBV5-4
size: NA
J: TRBJ2-2
DNA: TGTGCCAGCAGTGAGAGGCTAGGGGACACCGGGGAGCTGTTTTTT
CDR3: CASSERLGDTGELFF

D: NA
V: TRBV7-9
size: few
J: TRBJ1-5
DNA: TGTGCCAGCACCCAACTAGACCCAAATCAGCCCCAGCATTTT
CDR3: CASTQLDPNQPQHF

D: NA
V: TRBV30
size: NA
J: TRBJ2-5
DNA: TGTGCCTGGACCCGGGGTGGTCTTAGAGAGACCCAGTACTTC
CDR3: CAWTRGGLRETQYF

D: NA
V: TRBV9
size: NA
J: TRBJ1-2
DNA: TGTGCCAGCAGCGTAGAACGGGCTAACTATGGCTACACCTTC
CDR3: CASSVERANYGYTF

D: NA
V: TRBV2
size: few
J: TRBJ1-5
DNA: TGTGCCAGCAGCTCCCTAGGACCCCAGCATTTT
CDR3: CASSSLGPQHF

D: NA
V: TRBV6-5
size: NA
J: TRBJ1-5
DNA: TGTGCCAGCAGTTACTCGGGGGGAGCCGGTCAGCCCCAGCATTTT
CDR3: CASSYSGGAGQPQHF

D: NA
V: TRBV20-1
size: NA
J: TRBJ2-7
DNA: TGCAGTGCCACGGGTGGCGGCGAGCAGTACTTC
CDR3: CSATGGGEQYF

D: NA
V: TRBV18
size: few
J: TRBJ2-1
DNA: TGTGCCAGTTCGCACGGGAGCCACAATGAGCAGTTCTTC
CDR3: CASSHGSHNEQFF

D: NA
V: TRBV7-2
size: NA
J: TRBJ2-7
DNA: TGTGCCAGCAGCTTAGATAACAGCTACTACGAGCAGTACTTC
CDR3: CASSLDNSYYEQYF

D: TRBD1
V: TRBV6-6
size: few
J: TRBJ1-4
DNA: TGTGCCAGCAGGAACAGGGGGGGAAATGAAAAACTGTTTTTT
CDR3: CASRNRGGNEKLFF

D: NA
V: TRBV5-1
size: NA
J: TRBJ2-3
DNA: TGCGCCAGCAGCTTGAGCCCCACAGATACGCAGTATTTT
CDR3: CASSLSPTDTQYF

D: TRBD1
V: TRBV7-2
size: NA
J: TRBJ2-5
DNA: TGTGCCAGCAGCCCCCACGTTACAGGGGGCGGCGAGACCCAGTACTTC
CDR3: CASSPHVTGGGETQYF

D: NA
V: TRBV10-3
size: NA
J: TRBJ1-1
DNA: TGTGCCATCAGTAGGCTAGCGAACACTGAAGCTTTCTTT
CDR3: CAISRLANTEAFF